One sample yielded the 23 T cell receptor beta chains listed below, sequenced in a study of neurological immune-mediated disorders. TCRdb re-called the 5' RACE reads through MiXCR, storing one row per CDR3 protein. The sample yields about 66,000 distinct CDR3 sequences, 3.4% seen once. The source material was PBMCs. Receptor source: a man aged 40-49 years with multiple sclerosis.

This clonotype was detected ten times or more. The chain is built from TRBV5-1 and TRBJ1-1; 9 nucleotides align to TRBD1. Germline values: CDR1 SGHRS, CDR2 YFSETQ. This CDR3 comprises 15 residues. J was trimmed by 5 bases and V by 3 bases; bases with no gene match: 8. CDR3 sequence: CASSWNTGGLTEAFF. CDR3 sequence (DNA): TGCGCCAGCAGCTGGAATACAGGGGGCTTAACTGAAGCTTTCTTT.

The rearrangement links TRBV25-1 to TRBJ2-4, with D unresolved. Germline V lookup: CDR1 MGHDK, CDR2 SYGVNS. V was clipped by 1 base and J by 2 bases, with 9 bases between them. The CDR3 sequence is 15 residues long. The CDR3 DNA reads TGTGCCAGCAGTGAATCCCTGGGGTCCAAAAACATTCAGTACTTC. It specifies CASSESLGSKNIQYF.

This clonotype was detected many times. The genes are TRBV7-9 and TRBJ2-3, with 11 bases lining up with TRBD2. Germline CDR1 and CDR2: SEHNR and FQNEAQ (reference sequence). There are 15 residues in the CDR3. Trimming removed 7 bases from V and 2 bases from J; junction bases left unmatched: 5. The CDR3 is CASTSSGGNTDTQYF. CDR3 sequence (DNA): TGTGCCAGCACTTCTAGCGGGGGGAACACAGATACGCAGTATTTT.

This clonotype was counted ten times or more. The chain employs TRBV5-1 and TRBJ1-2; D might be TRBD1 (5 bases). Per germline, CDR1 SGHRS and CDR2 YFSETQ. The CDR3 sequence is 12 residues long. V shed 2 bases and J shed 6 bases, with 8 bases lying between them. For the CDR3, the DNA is TGCGCCAGCAGCTTAGGGGACCATGGCTACACCTTC. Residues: CASSLGDHGYTF.

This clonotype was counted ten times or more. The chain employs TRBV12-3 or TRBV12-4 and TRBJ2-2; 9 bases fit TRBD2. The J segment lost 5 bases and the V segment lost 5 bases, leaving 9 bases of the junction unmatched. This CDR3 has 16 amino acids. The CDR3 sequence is CASSPEGSGRTGELFF. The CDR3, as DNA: TGTGCCAGCAGTCCCGAGGGTAGCGGGAGAACCGGGGAGCTGTTTTTT.

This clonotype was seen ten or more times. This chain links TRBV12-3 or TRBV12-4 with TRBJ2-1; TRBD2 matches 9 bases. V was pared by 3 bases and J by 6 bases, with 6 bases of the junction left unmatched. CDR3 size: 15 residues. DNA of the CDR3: TGTGCCAGCAGTTTTAGCGGGGGCCGCCGCAATGAGCAGTTCTTC. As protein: CASSFSGGRRNEQFF.

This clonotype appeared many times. In DNA, the CDR3 is TGTGCCAGCAGCTTAGAATTTCACAATGAGCAGTTCTTC. Residues: CASSLEFHNEQFF. The chain employs TRBV11-3 and TRBJ2-1; D call uncertain. This CDR3 is 13 amino acids long. CDR1 SGHNT and CDR2 YENEEA come from the germline V gene. The germline V and J ends were trimmed by 0 bases and 5 bases, with 5 bases remaining between them.

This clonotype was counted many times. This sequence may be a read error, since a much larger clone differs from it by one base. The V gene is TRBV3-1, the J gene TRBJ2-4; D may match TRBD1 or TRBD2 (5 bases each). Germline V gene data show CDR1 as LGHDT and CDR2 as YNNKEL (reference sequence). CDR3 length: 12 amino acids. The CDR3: CASSQGEKIQYF. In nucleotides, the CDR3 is TGTGCCAGCAGCCAGGGGGAAAAAATTCAGTACTTC.

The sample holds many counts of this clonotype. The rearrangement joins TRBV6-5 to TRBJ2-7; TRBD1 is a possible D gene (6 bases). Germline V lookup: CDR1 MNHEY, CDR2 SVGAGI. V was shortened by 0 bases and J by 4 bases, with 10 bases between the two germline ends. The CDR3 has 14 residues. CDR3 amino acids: CASSYSRTAYEQYF. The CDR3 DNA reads TGTGCCAGCAGTTACTCCCGGACAGCTTACGAGCAGTACTTC.

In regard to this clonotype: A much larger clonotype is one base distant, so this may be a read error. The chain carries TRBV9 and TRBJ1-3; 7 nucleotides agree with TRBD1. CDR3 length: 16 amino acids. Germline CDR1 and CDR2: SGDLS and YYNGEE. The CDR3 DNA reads TGTGCCAGCAGCGGACACCCCGACAGGGCTGGAAAAACCATATATTTT. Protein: CASSGHPDRAGKTIYF.

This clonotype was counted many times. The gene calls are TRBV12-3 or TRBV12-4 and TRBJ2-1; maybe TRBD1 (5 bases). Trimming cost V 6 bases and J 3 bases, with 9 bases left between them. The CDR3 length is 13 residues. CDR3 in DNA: TGTGCCAGCAGACCCCAGGGCTACAATGAGCAGTTCTTC. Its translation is CASRPQGYNEQFF.

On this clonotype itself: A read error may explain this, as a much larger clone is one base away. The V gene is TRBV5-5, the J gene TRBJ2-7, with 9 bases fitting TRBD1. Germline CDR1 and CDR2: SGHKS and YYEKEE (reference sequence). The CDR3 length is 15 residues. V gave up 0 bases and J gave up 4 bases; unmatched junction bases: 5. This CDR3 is CASSLESGTGYEQYF. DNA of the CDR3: TGTGCCAGCAGCTTGGAAAGTGGGACAGGGTACGAGCAGTACTTC.

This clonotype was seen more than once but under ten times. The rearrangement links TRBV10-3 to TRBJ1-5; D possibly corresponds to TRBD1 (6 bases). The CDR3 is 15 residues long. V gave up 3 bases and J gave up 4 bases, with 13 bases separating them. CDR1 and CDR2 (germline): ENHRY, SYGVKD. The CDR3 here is CAISDPTGGNQPQHF. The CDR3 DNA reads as TGTGCCATCAGTGACCCGACAGGAGGGAATCAGCCCCAGCATTTT.

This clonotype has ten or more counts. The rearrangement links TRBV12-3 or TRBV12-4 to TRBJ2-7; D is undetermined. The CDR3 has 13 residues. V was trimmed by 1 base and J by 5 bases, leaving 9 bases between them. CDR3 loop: CASSLGPVNEQYF. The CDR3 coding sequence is TGTGCCAGCAGTTTAGGACCCGTGAACGAGCAGTACTTC.

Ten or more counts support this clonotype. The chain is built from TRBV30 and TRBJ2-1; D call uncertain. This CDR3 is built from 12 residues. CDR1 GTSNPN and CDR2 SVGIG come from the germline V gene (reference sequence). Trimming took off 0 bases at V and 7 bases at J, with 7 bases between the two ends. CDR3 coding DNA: TGTGCCTGGAGTGTATATGCGAATGAGCAGTTCTTC. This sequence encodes CAWSVYANEQFF.

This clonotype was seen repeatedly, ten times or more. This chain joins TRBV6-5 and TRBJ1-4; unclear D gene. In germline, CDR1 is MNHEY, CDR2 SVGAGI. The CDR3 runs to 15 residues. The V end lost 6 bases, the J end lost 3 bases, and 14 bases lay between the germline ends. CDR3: CASSPTPASNEKLFF. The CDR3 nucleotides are TGTGCCAGCAGCCCCACTCCCGCGTCTAATGAAAAACTGTTTTTT.

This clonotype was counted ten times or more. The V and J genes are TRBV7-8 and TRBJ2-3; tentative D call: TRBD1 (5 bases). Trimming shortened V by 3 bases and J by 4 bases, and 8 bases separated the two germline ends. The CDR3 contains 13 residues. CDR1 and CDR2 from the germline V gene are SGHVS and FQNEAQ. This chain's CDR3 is CASSLVGPDTQYF. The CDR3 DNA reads TGTGCCAGCAGCTTGGTGGGGCCAGATACGCAGTATTTT.

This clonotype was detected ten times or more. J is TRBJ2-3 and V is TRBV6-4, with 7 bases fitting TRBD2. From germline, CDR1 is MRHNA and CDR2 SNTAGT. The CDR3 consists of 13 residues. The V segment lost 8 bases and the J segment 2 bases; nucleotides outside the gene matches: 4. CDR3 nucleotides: TGTGCCAGCGGAGCGGGGCACACAGATACGCAGTATTTT. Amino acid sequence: CASGAGHTDTQYF.

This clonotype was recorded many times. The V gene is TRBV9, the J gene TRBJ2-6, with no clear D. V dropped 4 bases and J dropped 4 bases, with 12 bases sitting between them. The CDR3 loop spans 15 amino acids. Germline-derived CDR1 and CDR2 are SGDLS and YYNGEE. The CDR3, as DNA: TGTGCCAGCAGCCCCGGTCACCGAGGGGCCAACGTCCTGACTTTC. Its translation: CASSPGHRGANVLTF.

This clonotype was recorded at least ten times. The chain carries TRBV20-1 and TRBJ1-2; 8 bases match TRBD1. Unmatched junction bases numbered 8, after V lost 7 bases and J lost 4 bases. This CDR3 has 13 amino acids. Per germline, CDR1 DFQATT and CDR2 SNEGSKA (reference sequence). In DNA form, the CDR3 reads TGCAGTGTTCCGACAGGGGACGGCTATGGCTACACCTTC. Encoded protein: CSVPTGDGYGYTF.

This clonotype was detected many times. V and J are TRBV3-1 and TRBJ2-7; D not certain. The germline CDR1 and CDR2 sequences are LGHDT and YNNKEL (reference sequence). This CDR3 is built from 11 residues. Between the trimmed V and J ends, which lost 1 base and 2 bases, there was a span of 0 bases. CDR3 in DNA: TGTGCCAGCAGCCAAGCCTACGAGCAGTACTTC. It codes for CASSQAYEQYF.

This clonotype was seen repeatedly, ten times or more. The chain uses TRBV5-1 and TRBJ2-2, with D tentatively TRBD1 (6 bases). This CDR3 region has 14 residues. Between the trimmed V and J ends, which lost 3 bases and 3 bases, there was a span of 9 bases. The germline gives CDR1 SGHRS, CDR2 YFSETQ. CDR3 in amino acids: CASSSRGDTGELFF. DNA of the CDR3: TGCGCCAGCAGCTCCAGGGGTGACACCGGGGAGCTGTTTTTT. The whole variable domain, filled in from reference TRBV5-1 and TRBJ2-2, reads KAGVTQTPRYLIKTRGQQVTLSCSPISGHRSVSWYQQTPGQGLQFLFEYFSETQRNKGNFPGRFSGRQFSNSRSEMNVSTLELGDSALYLCASSSRGDTGELFFGEGSRLTVL.

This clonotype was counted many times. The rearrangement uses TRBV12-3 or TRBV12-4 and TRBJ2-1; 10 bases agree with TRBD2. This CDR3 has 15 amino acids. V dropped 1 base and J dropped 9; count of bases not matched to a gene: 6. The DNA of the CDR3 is TGTGCCAGCAGTTTAGGAGCGGGGGGGTCGAGTGAGCAGTTCTTC. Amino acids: CASSLGAGGSSEQFF.